This TCR beta chain is from a study of post-analysis software for immune sequencing data. About the study: Courses of disease covered relapsing-remitting, secondary progressive and progressive-relapsing multiple sclerosis.

Presence of unique molecular identifiers characterized the TCR beta cDNA libraries. Around 500,000 cDNA molecules were obtained from around 1 to 10 million T cells. TCRdb ran MiXCR on the PCR reads and lists one entry per CDR3 protein. The sample records under 200,000 distinct CDR3 sequences, approximately 29% being singletons. This clonotype was seen a handful of times. What it binds is not known. The J segment lost 1 base and the V segment lost 4 bases, leaving 1 base of the junction unmatched. The germline V gene encodes CDR1 SGHTA and CDR2 FQGNSA. The CDR3 is 13 amino acids. General observations from the study: When the samples were clustered directly with F measure, those that had been prepared in the same batch showed strong co-clustering. Elevated frequency relative to controls characterized four or five TRBV segments in patients, TRBV5-6, TRBV5-1 and TRBV20-1 among them. Patients with multiple sclerosis recorded significantly lower normalized Chao1 diversity than controls, the study found.

This TCR derives from a girl younger than 18 with multiple sclerosis. Sequenced: blood. V and J are TRBV7-2 and TRBJ2-7, with 7 bases aligning to TRBD2. As DNA, the CDR3 is TGTGCCAGCAGCTGGGGGGGGTCCTACGAGCAGTACTTC. This codes for CASSWGGSYEQYF.